The sequence of this T cell receptor (beta chain) was determined in a study of spatial heterogeneity in lung cancer. Study summary: For the average unique TCR and UMI combination, more than eight occurrences appeared in raw reads.

One entry per CDR3 protein results from TCRdb running MiXCR on the 5' RACE reads. The sample yields over 3,000 distinct CDR3 sequences, 8.3% seen once. Overall study results and limits: Approximate estimated coverage of tumor T cells amounted to about 7% for alpha and approximately 13% for beta chains. How many expanded intratumoral alpha and beta TCRs were present tracked the tumor mutation count, which was a count of nonsynonymous mutations. Counts of ubiquitous and regional expanded TCRs tracked ubiquitous and regional nonsynonymous mutations, respectively.

Sample time point: sample taken at primary tumor resection. Samples were obtained from more than 70 donors, all untreated early-stage non-small cell lung cancer patients. The V end was cut by 2 bases, the J end by 0 bases, with 8 bases between. The CDR3 is 15 amino acids. The germline gives CDR1 SGHTA, CDR2 FQGNSA. This clonotype has ten or more counts. Its antigen is still unknown. Material: lung tumor tissue, obtained at surgery. The TCR comes from a male donor with early-stage non-small cell lung cancer. The V gene is TRBV7-2, the J gene TRBJ1-3; D is ambiguous. The CDR3 sequence: CASSLQAFSGNTIYF. CDR3 bases: TGTGCCAGCAGCTTACAGGCCTTCTCTGGAAACACCATATATTTT.